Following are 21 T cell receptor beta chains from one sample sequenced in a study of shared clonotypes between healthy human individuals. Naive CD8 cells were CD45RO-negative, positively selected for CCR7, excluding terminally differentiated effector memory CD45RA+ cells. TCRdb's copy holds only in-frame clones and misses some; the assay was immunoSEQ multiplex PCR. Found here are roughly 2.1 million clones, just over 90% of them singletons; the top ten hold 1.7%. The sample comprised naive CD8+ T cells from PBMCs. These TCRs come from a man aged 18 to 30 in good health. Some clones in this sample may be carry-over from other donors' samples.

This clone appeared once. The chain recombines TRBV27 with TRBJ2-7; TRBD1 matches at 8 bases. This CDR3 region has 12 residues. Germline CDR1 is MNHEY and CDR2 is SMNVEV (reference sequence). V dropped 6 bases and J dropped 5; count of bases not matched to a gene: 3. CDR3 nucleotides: TGTGCCAGCAGCGAGACAGGGGACGAGCAGTACTTC. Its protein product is CASSETGDEQYF.

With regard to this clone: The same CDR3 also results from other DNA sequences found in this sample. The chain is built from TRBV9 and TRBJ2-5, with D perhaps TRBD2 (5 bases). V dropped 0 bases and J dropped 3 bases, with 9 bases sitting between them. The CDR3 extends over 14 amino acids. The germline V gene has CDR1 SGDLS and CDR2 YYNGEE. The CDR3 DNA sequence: TGTGCCAGCAGCGTAGGAGGGTTCGAAGAGACCCAGTACTTC. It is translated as CASSVGGFEETQYF.

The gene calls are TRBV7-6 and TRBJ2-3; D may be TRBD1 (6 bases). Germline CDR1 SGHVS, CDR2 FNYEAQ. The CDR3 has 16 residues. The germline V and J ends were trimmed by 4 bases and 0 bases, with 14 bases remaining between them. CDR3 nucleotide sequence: TGTGCCAGCAGCTCCAGCTCAGGACAGAGCACAGATACGCAGTATTTT. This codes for CASSSSSGQSTDTQYF.

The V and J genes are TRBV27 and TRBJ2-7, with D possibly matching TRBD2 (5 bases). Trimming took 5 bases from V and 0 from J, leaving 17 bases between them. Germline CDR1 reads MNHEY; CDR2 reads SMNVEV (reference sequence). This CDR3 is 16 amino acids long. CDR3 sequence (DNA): TGTGCCAGCAGTCCCGGTTCGTCGGGGAGCTCCTACGAGCAGTACTTC. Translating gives CASSPGSSGSSYEQYF.

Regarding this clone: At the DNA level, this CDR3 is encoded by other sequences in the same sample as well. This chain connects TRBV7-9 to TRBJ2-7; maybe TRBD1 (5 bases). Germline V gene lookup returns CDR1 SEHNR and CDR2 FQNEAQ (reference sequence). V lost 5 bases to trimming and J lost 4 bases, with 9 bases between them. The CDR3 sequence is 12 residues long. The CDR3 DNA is TGTGCCAGCAGCCAAGACAGTTACGAGCAGTACTTC. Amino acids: CASSQDSYEQYF.

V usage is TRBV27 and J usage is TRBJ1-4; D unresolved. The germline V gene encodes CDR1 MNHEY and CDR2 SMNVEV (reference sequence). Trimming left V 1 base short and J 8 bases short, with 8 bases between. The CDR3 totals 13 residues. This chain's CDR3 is CASSLWLQEKLFF. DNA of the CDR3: TGTGCCAGCAGTTTATGGTTACAGGAAAAACTGTTTTTT.

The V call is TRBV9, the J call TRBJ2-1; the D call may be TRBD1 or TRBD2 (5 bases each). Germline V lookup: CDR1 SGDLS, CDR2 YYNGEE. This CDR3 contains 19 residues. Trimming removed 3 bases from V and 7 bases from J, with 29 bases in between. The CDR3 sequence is CASSEGSGMSGWWRNEQFF. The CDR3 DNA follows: TGTGCCAGCAGCGAGGGTTCAGGGATGAGTGGCTGGTGGAGGAATGAGCAGTTCTTC.

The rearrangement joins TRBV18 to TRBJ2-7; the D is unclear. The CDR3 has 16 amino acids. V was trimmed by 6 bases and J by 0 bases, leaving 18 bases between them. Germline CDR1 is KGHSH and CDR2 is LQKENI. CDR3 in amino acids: CASSLDGAATSYEQYF. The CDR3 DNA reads TGTGCCAGCTCCCTGGACGGCGCCGCAACCTCCTACGAGCAGTACTTC. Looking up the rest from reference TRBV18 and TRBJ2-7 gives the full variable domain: NAGVMQNPRHLVRRRGQEARLRCSPMKGHSHVYWYRQLPEEGLKFMVYLQKENIIDESGMPKERFSAEFPKEGPSILRIQQVVRGDSAAYFCASSLDGAATSYEQYFGPGTRLTVT.

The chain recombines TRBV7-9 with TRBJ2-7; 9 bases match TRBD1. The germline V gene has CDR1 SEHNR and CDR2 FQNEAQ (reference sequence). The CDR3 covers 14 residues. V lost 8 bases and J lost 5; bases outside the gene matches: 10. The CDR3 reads CASSNGDRVHEQYF. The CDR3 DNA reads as TGTGCCAGCTCTAACGGGGACAGGGTGCACGAGCAGTACTTC.

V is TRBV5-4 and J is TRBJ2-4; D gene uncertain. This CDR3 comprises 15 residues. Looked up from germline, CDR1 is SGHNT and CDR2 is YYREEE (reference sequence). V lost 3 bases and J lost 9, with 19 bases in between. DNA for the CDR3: TGTGCCAGCAGCTCCGCCCTCGGAACCGGCGGCATTCAGTACTTC. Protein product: CASSSALGTGGIQYF.

CDR3 protein: CASSDGVSGEQYF. CDR3 DNA sequence: TGTGCCAGCAGTGATGGGGTGAGTGGCGAGCAGTACTTC. V usage is TRBV2 and J usage is TRBJ2-7; no clear D. V lost 3 bases and J lost 6, with 12 bases in between. Germline-derived CDR1 and CDR2 are SNHLY and FYNNEI. The CDR3 loop spans 13 amino acids.

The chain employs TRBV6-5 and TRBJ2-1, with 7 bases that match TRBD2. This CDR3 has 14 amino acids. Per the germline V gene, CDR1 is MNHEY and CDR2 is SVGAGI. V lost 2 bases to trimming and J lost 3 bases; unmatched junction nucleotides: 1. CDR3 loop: CASSYTSDYNEQFF. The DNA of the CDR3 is TGTGCCAGCAGTTACACTAGCGACTACAATGAGCAGTTCTTC.

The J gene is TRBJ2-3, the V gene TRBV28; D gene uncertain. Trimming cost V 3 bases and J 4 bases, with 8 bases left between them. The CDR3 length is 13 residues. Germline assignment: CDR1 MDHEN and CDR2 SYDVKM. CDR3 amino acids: CASSFFLSDTQYF. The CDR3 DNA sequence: TGTGCCAGCAGTTTCTTTTTGTCAGATACGCAGTATTTT.

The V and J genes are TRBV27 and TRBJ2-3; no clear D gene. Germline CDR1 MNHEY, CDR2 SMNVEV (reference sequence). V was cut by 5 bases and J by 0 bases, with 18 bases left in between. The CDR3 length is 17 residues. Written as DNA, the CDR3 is TGTGCCAGCAGTCCGCCCCGGCGTAGCTCTAGCACAGATACGCAGTATTTT. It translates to CASSPPRRSSSTDTQYF.

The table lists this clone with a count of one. This CDR3 reads CASSLTRVPSTDTQYF. For the CDR3, the DNA is TGTGCCAGCAGCTTAACGAGGGTACCTAGCACAGATACGCAGTATTTT. The V gene is TRBV7-9, the J gene TRBJ2-3, with D possibly matching TRBD2 (5 bases). Germline assignment: CDR1 SEHNR and CDR2 FQNEAQ (reference sequence). The V end was cut by 2 bases, the J end by 0 bases, with 12 bases between. This CDR3 spans 16 amino acids.

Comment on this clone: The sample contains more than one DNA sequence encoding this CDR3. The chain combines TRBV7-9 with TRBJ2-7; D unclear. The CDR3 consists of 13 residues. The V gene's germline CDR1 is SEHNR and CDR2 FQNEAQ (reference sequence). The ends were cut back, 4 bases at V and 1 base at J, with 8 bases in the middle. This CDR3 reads CASSSPGSYEQYF. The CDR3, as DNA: TGTGCCAGCAGCTCCCCCGGTTCCTACGAGCAGTACTTC.

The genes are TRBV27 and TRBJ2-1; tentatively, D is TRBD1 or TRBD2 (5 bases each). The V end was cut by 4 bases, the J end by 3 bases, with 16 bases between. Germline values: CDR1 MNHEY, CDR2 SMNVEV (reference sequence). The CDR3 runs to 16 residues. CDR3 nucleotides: TGTGCCAGCAGTTCCCTTACCGGGACCTTCTACAATGAGCAGTTCTTC. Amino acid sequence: CASSSLTGTFYNEQFF.

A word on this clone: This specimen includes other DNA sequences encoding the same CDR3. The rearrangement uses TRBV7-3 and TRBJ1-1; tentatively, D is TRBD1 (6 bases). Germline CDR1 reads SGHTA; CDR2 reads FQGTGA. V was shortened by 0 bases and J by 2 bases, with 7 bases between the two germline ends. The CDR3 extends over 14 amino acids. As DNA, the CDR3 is TGTGCCAGCAGCTTAACAGGGGGAAACACTGAAGCTTTCTTT. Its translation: CASSLTGGNTEAFF.

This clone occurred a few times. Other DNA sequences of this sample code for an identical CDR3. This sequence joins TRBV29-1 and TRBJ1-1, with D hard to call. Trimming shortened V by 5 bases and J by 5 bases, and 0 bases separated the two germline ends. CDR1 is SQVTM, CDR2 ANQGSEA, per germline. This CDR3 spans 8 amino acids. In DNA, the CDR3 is TGCAGCGTTACTGAAGCTTTCTTT. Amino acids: CSVTEAFF.

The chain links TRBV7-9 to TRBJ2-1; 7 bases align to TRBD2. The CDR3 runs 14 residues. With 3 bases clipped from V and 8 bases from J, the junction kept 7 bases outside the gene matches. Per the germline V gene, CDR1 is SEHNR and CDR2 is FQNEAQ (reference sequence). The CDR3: CASSLRLAPHEQFF. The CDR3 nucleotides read TGTGCCAGCAGCTTGCGACTAGCACCCCATGAGCAGTTCTTC.

CDR3 in amino acids: CASSILSDQPQHF. DNA of the CDR3: TGTGCCAGTAGTATCTTATCAGACCAGCCCCAGCATTTT. The chain recombines TRBV19 with TRBJ1-5; D is ambiguous. This CDR3 is built from 13 residues. Germline V gene data show CDR1 as LNHDA and CDR2 as SQIVND (reference sequence). V dropped 3 bases and J dropped 7 bases, with 10 bases sitting between them.